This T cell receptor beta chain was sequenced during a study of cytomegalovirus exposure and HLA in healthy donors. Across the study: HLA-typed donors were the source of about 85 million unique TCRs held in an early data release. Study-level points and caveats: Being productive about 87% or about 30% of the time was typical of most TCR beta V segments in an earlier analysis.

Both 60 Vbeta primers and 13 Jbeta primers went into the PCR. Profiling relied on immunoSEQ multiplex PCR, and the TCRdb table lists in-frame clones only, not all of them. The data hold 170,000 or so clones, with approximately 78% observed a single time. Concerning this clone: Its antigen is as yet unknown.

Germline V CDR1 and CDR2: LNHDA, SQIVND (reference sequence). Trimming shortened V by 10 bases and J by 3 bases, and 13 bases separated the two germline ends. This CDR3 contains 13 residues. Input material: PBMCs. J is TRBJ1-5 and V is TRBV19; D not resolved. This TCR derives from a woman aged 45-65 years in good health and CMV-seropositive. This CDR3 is CATDNSYNQPQHF. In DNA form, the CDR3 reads TGTGCCACCGATAACAGTTACAATCAGCCCCAGCATTTT.